This record concerns one T cell receptor (beta chain) sequence. The specificity of this receptor is unknown. The input lacks base qualities; no much larger clone sits a single base away. The sample comes from a study of shared clonotypes between healthy human individuals (dated by TCRdb to about 2020). Background for the entire study: Three men and a couple of women, aged 18 to 49 years, made up the cohort. For each donor, three plates each were used for CD4 naive and CD4 memory, two plates were used for CD8 naive, and one plate was used for CD8 memory. The study deeply sequenced blood TCR repertoires of several healthy adults to estimate repertoire size and the extent of clonotype sharing between individuals. Libraries were prepared and TCR repertoires were sequenced by different laboratories using diverse techniques, in order to increase sequencing depth and limit assay-specific biases. Per donor, leukapheresis produced somewhere between about 0.9 and 10 billion PBMCs.

CD8 naive samples were obtained by positive selection for CCR7 among CD45RO-negative cells, yielding a CD45RA+CCR7+ population from which TemRA cells were excluded. Healthy HIV-negative adults with no recently reported acute infections or vaccinations were included as donors. Only Caucasian adults living in Nashville, Tennessee, USA were represented among the donors. Blood was collected by leukapheresis, and PBMCs were isolated by Ficoll-Histopaque density gradient centrifugation and then cryopreserved in liquid nitrogen vapor phase. Analytical flow cytometry was used to check the purity and quantity of every magnetically sorted T cell population. Genomic DNA was isolated from every sorted fraction and measured by UV absorbance on a Nanodrop 2000c. Paper-wide results and their limitations: Larger estimated clonotype richness was generally found for naive subsets than for memory subsets. The genetic and exposure-history diversity represented was limited by the small number of donors. Across a handful of donors, approximately 5% of naive CD4, approximately 3.5% of naive CD8, around 2.5% of memory CD4, and about 0.44% of memory CD8 clonotypes were shared. Even with the large sequencing depth, rarefaction of the sorted-subset datasets indicated that sequencing was incomplete. Clonotypes shared by all four sorted-subset donors showed higher generation probabilities than non-shared clonotypes. Based on pairwise subsampling, the degree of clonotype sharing among donors was expected to be affected by sequencing depth. Only blood was sampled, and tissue TCR repertoires likely differ from those in blood.

TCR CDR3 regions were amplified from genomic DNA by multiplex PCR using the deep immunoSEQ assay. Genomic DNA extracted from each cell subset was distributed evenly over all wells of several immunoSEQ 96-well plates, and each plate served as one replicate. For sorted subsets, each replicate PCR was loaded with around 220 ng genomic DNA, equivalent to 30,000 or so T cell genomes. Purified libraries were quantified with a Qubit 3.0 fluorometer, sized on a Bioanalyzer 2100, and re-quantified with the KAPA Library Quantification kit. Each immunoSEQ 96-well plate was sequenced on its own single-read 150-cycle Illumina NextSeq 550 flow cell. Regarding the original processing steps: Because the immunoSEQ output held only junctional sequences and lacked quality scores, the filtering could not match the filtering applied to full-length reads. Sequences were annotated with PyIR, a Python wrapper for IgBLAST v1.9, and V/J genes and CDR3 were assigned using IMGT germline references. Reads were removed for weak V/J assignments (E-value above 1e-6), missing CDR3, stop codons, out-of-frame junctions, or ambiguous translated residues. A V3J clonotype was defined by an identical inferred V gene, J gene, and CDR3 amino acid sequence. The percentage overlap between two repertoires was calculated by dividing the number of shared unique clonotypes by the size of the smaller repertoire. RTK rarefaction, the Chao1 estimator, and Recon v2.1 estimates of unobserved clonotypes were used to assess repertoire richness. OLGA was used to compute generation probabilities for all TCRbeta clonotypes that the gDNA method yielded from a few donors. Entries here come from immuneACCESS through TCRdb and include only in-frame sequences with V and J called. Some clones fail to appear in such tables; in the studies checked, an unresolved V gene covers under half of the shortfall, and the cause of the remainder is unknown. D and trimming come from the DNA, and the V and J calls and clone size come from that table. The table for this sample lists under 2,000,000 clones; about 95% of them were counted only once. 1% to 1.5% of the sample is in the top ten clones.

Sequenced input: naive CD8+ T cells sorted from blood. In light of the paper, this sample's cell subset or site label describes: CD45RA+CCR7+. The receptor's source is a man between 18 and 29 years old in good health.

CDR3 reads: CASSRDVVQETQYF. The nucleotides are TGTGCCAGCAGTAGGGACGTGGTCCAAGAGACCCAGTACTTC. The chain joins TRBV6-5 to TRBJ2-5, with the D gene tentatively TRBD1 or TRBD2, based on 5 matching bases in each. The germline V gene sets CDR1 to MNHEY and CDR2 to SVGAGI. Relative to germline, V is 5 bases shorter and J is 1 base shorter, with 11 bases between their ends. From the cysteine up to the phenylalanine, the CDR3 has a length of 14 residues. The DNA shown is the 42-base CDR3, in frame from base 1.